Listed below are T cell receptor beta chains from one sample, sequenced in a study of T-cell reconstitution after alpha-beta-depleted transplantation in children. From the PCR reads, TCRdb called clonotypes with MiXCR, one entry per CDR3 protein. Here the sample spans almost 250,000 distinct CDR3 sequences, about 23% being singletons. Sequenced material: PBMCs, taken before TCRalphabeta/CD19-depleted stem cell transplant. The source of these receptors is a girl aged 2 to 9 with Fanconi anemia, due to receive a stem cell transplant. The CDR3 runs from the conserved cysteine through the conserved F or W. The D gene is left open where the match is weak. The listing skips clone size in some rows; elsewhere it reads once, few, many or a size class.

d_call j_call v_call clone_size cdr3_length cdr3_nt cdr3_aa
TRBD1 TRBJ1-5 TRBV29-1 . 15 TGCAGCGTTCTGCTCCAGGGGGCCGAGCATCAGCCCCAGCATTTT CSVLLQGAEHQPQHF
TRBD2 TRBJ2-1 TRBV5-6 many 15 TGTGCCAGCAGCCGAACAGGACTAGCGGACAATGAGCAGTTCTTC CASSRTGLADNEQFF
. TRBJ2-7 TRBV4-2 many 14 TGTGCCAGCAGCCAAGGGAAACGATTCTACGAGCAGTACTTC CASSQGKRFYEQYF
TRBD2 TRBJ2-1 TRBV5-1 . 17 TGCGCCAGCAGTCCTCTAGCGGAGGCCCTATCCTACAATGAGCAGTTCTTC CASSPLAEALSYNEQFF
. TRBJ2-3 TRBV20-1 . 11 TGCAGCAGTGCGGCCAAAGATACGCAGTATTTT CSSAAKDTQYF
. TRBJ1-5 TRBV28 many 13 TGTGCCAGCAGTTTGGACCTCAATCAGCCCCAGCATTTT CASSLDLNQPQHF
. TRBJ1-2 TRBV20-1 . 15 TGCAGTGCTAGTCGCCCGACAGGCCTAGGCGATGGCTACACCTTC CSASRPTGLGDGYTF
. TRBJ1-6 TRBV6-5 many 16 TGTGCCAGCAGTCCCGAGGTGAACGCCTATAATTCACCCCTCCACTTT CASSPEVNAYNSPLHF
TRBD1 TRBJ1-2 TRBV28 few 15 TGTGCCAGTCTAGAAAGCCAGGGGGCGCAGGATGGCTACACCTTC CASLESQGAQDGYTF
. TRBJ2-2 TRBV5-1 . 13 TGCGCCAGCAGCCCGAGAATCACCGGGGAGCTGTTTTTT CASSPRITGELFF
TRBD2 TRBJ2-3 TRBV12-3/TRBV12-4 few 16 TGTGCCAGCAGCCCCATCGGGGGGATTATGTCAGATACGCAGTATTTT CASSPIGGIMSDTQYF
TRBD2 TRBJ2-1 TRBV7-8 . 18 TGTGCCAGCAGCTTACCCCTAGCGGGTGCCTACTCCTACAATGAGCAGTTCTTC CASSLPLAGAYSYNEQFF
. TRBJ1-5 TRBV6-1 many 11 TGTGCCAGCGGGGGGCGTCGGCCCCAGCATTTT CASGGRRPQHF
TRBD2 TRBJ2-1 TRBV20-1 . 13 TGCAGTGCTAGGGGGGGGAGTGGGCCTGAGCAGTTCTTC CSARGGSGPEQFF
. TRBJ2-1 TRBV7-3 . 16 TGTGCCAGCAGCTTAGGTCGCCAGGGGAATCGCAATGAGCAGTTCTTC CASSLGRQGNRNEQFF
TRBD1 TRBJ2-7 TRBV7-6 . 17 TGTGCCAGCAGCTTAATCGTGACAGGGGATGTTGGCTACGAGCAGTACTTC CASSLIVTGDVGYEQYF
TRBD1 TRBJ1-6 TRBV20-1 . 15 TGCAGTGCGAGACAGGGTCCAGGCGGTAATTCACCCCTCCACTTT CSARQGPGGNSPLHF
. TRBJ2-7 TRBV7-9 . 14 TGTGCCAGCAGCCCTTATCTAGGCGCCTACGAGCAGTACTTC CASSPYLGAYEQYF
TRBD2 TRBJ2-2 TRBV5-6 many 18 TGTGCCAGCAGCTTCAGGGTTAGCGGGAACCAGAACACCGGGGAGCTGTTTTTT CASSFRVSGNQNTGELFF
. TRBJ2-1 TRBV20-1 few 16 TGCAGTGCTAGAGATGGAAAGGGAGTTGGTATCAATGAGCAGTTCTTC CSARDGKGVGINEQFF
. TRBJ2-7 TRBV20-1 . 14 TGCAGTGCCGACGGGCTAGAGGGCTCCTACGAGCAGTACTTC CSADGLEGSYEQYF
TRBD1 TRBJ1-1 TRBV20-1 many 14 TGCAGTGTCAGGGCAGGGGGAATGAACACTGAAGCTTTCTTT CSVRAGGMNTEAFF
TRBD2 TRBJ2-3 TRBV20-1 many 13 TGCAGTGGAACTAGCGGGACAACAGATACGCAGTATTTT CSGTSGTTDTQYF
TRBD2 TRBJ2-3 TRBV20-1 . 15 TGCAGTGCTGGGATAGCGGGAGGTCCCACAGATACGCAGTATTTT CSAGIAGGPTDTQYF
. TRBJ1-1 TRBV28 many 13 TGTGCCAGCAGACTACAAGTCGTGACTGAAGCTTTCTTT CASRLQVVTEAFF
. TRBJ1-2 TRBV4-2 few 17 TGTGCCAGCAGCCAAACTTACGGGACAAGGGGGATCTATGGCTACACCTTC CASSQTYGTRGIYGYTF
. TRBJ2-3 TRBV6-5 many 15 TGTGCCAGCAGTTCCGTGGGTTCTAGCACAGATACGCAGTATTTT CASSSVGSSTDTQYF
TRBD2 TRBJ2-1 TRBV20-1 . 15 TGCAGTGCTAGGTTTAGCGGGGTGAGGGACAATGAGCAGTTCTTC CSARFSGVRDNEQFF
TRBD2 TRBJ2-7 TRBV12-3/TRBV12-4 many 14 TGTGCCAGCAGCCAAGCGGGGGGGTTATACGAGCAGTACTTC CASSQAGGLYEQYF
TRBD1 TRBJ1-2 TRBV29-1 many 15 TGCAGCGTTCCGGGACAGGAGATTGTCAACTATGGCTACACCTTC CSVPGQEIVNYGYTF
. TRBJ1-6 TRBV20-1 many 14 TGCAGTGCTAGAACAGGCACCTATAATTCACCCCTCCACTTT CSARTGTYNSPLHF
TRBD1 TRBJ2-1 TRBV29-1 many 14 TGCAGCGTTGATGGACAGGGGGTATACAATGAGCAGTTCTTC CSVDGQGVYNEQFF
. TRBJ1-2 TRBV6-1 many 16 TGTGCCAGCAGTGAACTGGTAGGGCTCAGCCCTTATGGCTACACCTTC CASSELVGLSPYGYTF
. TRBJ2-3 TRBV7-3 . 12 TGTGCCAGCGGAATCGAGGGAGATACGCAGTATTTT CASGIEGDTQYF
. TRBJ2-7 TRBV28 . 13 TGTGCCAGCAGCCCGCTCTTTCCCTACGAGCAGTACTTC CASSPLFPYEQYF
TRBD2 TRBJ2-1 TRBV2 many 14 TGTGCCAGTAGTAGCGGGAGTAGGTACAATGAGCAGTTCTTC CASSSGSRYNEQFF
. TRBJ2-5 TRBV12-3/TRBV12-4 . 14 TGTGCCAGCAGTTTCGTAAGGGACCCGGAGACCCAGTACTTC CASSFVRDPETQYF
TRBD2 TRBJ2-1 TRBV20-1 few 13 TGCAGTGCTTTAGCGGGAGCGCGGAATGAGCAGTTCTTC CSALAGARNEQFF
TRBD2 TRBJ2-1 TRBV15 many 17 TGTGCCACCAGCAATCCCCGAGCGGGAGGGCCTAAAAATGAGCAGTTCTTC CATSNPRAGGPKNEQFF
TRBD1 TRBJ1-1 TRBV20-1 . 13 TGCAGTGCCCTGGGACAGGGGAACACTGAAGCTTTCTTT CSALGQGNTEAFF
TRBD1 TRBJ1-4 TRBV7-6 many 14 TGTGCCAGCAGCAGAGACAGGGATGAGGAAAAACTGTTTTTT CASSRDRDEEKLFF
. TRBJ1-1 TRBV12-3/TRBV12-4 many 14 TGTGCCAGCAGTTCCTTGTGGGGTAACACTGAAGCTTTCTTT CASSSLWGNTEAFF
. TRBJ2-3 TRBV20-1 few 14 TGCAGTGCTAGAGGAGGGGGGCCCACAGATACGCAGTATTTT CSARGGGPTDTQYF
. TRBJ2-5 TRBV20-1 few 12 TGCAGTGCTAGCAAGTACCAAGAGACCCAGTACTTC CSASKYQETQYF
. TRBJ2-1 TRBV5-6 few 13 TGTGCCAGCAGCTTCGACTATTTAGGTGAGCAGTTCTTC CASSFDYLGEQFF
. TRBJ1-3 TRBV15 many 16 TGTGCCACCAGAACCCGGGACGGAAGCTCTGGAAACACCATATATTTT CATRTRDGSSGNTIYF
. TRBJ1-1 TRBV10-1 . 15 TGCGCCAGCAGTGAGTCGTCCCGAGCGAACACTGAAGCTTTCTTT CASSESSRANTEAFF
TRBD2 TRBJ2-7 TRBV20-1 . 13 TGCAGAGTAGTAGCGGGGGACTCCTACGAGCAGTACTTC CRVVAGDSYEQYF
TRBD1 TRBJ1-4 TRBV29-1 . 12 TGCAGCTACAGGGGGACTAATGAAAAACTGTTTTTT CSYRGTNEKLFF
. TRBJ2-1 TRBV14 . 13 TGTGCCAGCAGCGAAGGGATACACAATGAGCAGTTCTTC CASSEGIHNEQFF
. TRBJ2-7 TRBV18 many 12 TGTGCCAGCTCACGCGCTTACTACGAGCAGTACTTC CASSRAYYEQYF
. TRBJ2-1 TRBV5-1 many 16 TGCGCCAGCAGCAAGTTAAGACTCCCATCCTACAATGAGCAGTTCTTC CASSKLRLPSYNEQFF
. TRBJ2-7 TRBV29-1 . 11 TGCAGCGTTTCGGAGGGCAACGAGCAGTACTTC CSVSEGNEQYF
. TRBJ2-1 TRBV7-2 many 15 TGTGCCAGCAGCTTAGTGAGGGGGGGCCTGGATGAGCAGTTCTTC CASSLVRGGLDEQFF
. TRBJ2-7 TRBV4-2 many 16 TGTGCCAGCAGCCAAGACTGGACACGGGGCTTCGGCGAGCAGTACTTC CASSQDWTRGFGEQYF
TRBD1 TRBJ2-4 TRBV29-1 few 13 TGCAGCGTTATGGGAACAGGGGGAAAAGCGAGGTACTTC CSVMGTGGKARYF
TRBD2 TRBJ2-7 TRBV27 . 16 TGTGCCAGCAGTTCCTTGTTAGCGGGAGTTAAGGACGAGCAGTACTTC CASSSLLAGVKDEQYF
TRBD1 TRBJ2-7 TRBV12-3/TRBV12-4 . 14 TGTGCCAGCAGTACGGGACAGCCACTGACTGAGCAGTACTTC CASSTGQPLTEQYF
. TRBJ2-1 TRBV28 . 15 TGTGCCAGCAGTCTCACCGCCCAGGGTGCTCTCTTAAGGCTCTTC CASSLTAQGALLRLF
. TRBJ2-2 TRBV20-1 many 14 TGCAGTGCTAGAGCCCTAGGGGTCACCGGGGAGCTGTTTTTT CSARALGVTGELFF